This T cell receptor beta chain emerged from a study of blood T cell repertoires in COVID-19 (dated by TCRdb to the early 2020s). With regard to the full study: Samples from collaborators originated in the United States, Italy and Spain and spanned both the acute and convalescent phases of COVID-19. The samples were drawn from two sources: the first 160 participants of the ongoing ImmuneRACE study, and 1,000 to 1,500 subjects contributed by 6 global collaborators. Sample metadata almost always included a de-identified subject ID, COVID-19 status, age in years and sex. Where available, HLA class I and class II types were taken from metadata supplied by the sample provider and were not determined by assay-based typing. The prospective study material was composed of cDNA or gDNA derived from T cells, B-cell-depleted T cells, or PBMCs. Subjects who had been exposed to COVID-19, were actively infected with it, or had recovered from it provided the deeply sampled blood TCRbeta repertoires that made up the dataset. A freely available public database, intended as a resource for researchers studying the immune response to SARS-CoV-2, is where the repertoires were released.

Study-wide conclusions, independent of this receptor: How much clinical and demographic metadata was included differed by source and by participant, and the metadata was provided uncurated.

Participants in the prospective study were aged about 18 to 100 years, lived in 20 to 30 United States geographic areas, and enrolled through a virtual design. Cohort assignment in the prospective study relied on participant-reported clinical history from a screening survey and a study questionnaire. For ImmuneRACE Cohort 3, a participant was defined as recovered based on two consecutive negative NP/OP PCR tests, clearance by a healthcare professional, or resolution of symptoms. In the prospective study, mobile phlebotomists collected whole blood, serum and a nasopharyngeal or oropharyngeal swab from each participant. Prospective study participants could optionally give additional blood draws and questionnaires over an approximately two-month period. Prospective study blood samples were shipped either frozen or at room temperature before DNA extraction. The CDR3 starts with the cysteine, ends with the phenylalanine, and has 18 residues. The sequence is cut down to CDR3 DNA, 54 bases in frame from base 1. V is pruned by 5 bases and J by 5 bases, leaving 13 bases of the junction without a gene match. CDR1 and CDR2 were assigned from the germline V gene as SGDLS and YYNGEE.

The immunoSEQ Assay, a bias-controlled multiplex PCR, was used to amplify TCRbeta CDR3 regions from genomic DNA. The paper's data handling went like this. Nucleated cell counts per sample were estimated from amplification of reference gene primers within the assay. To quantify the absolute abundance of each unique TCRbeta CDR3 rearrangement, sequence reads were collapsed and filtered. For each sample, productive Simpson clonality was calculated as the square root of Simpson's diversity index across productive rearrangements. TCRdb limited this immuneACCESS table to in-frame rearrangements with V and J called. A share of clones is missing; checked studies link under half to unresolved V genes, and the rest is unexplained. That table gives V, J and clone size, and the DNA gave D and trimming. Within this sample are around 330,000 clones, with about nine tenths of them counted one time only. The ten largest clones represent approximately 5% of the sample.

Concerning this clone: The antigen this receptor binds is unknown. There are no base qualities to consult, and no much larger clone falls within one base.

This clonotype was sampled from a man aged 60 to 75 who had recovered from COVID-19. The specimen sequenced was PBMCs or T cells enriched from blood (not recorded which). The rearrangement combines TRBV9 with TRBJ2-2, with TRBD2 matching 12 junction bases. The CDR3 protein: CASSKNILAGGLTGELFF. The sequenced DNA is TGTGCCAGCAGTAAAAATATACTAGCGGGAGGCCTAACCGGGGAGCTGTTTTTT.